This T cell receptor (beta chain) was documented in a study of neurological immune-mediated disorders. MiXCR, applied by TCRdb to the 5' RACE reads, yields one record per CDR3 protein. The table shows roughly 61,000 distinct CDR3 sequences, with around 24% occurring only once. Time point given: technical triplicate 2. There are 12 residues in the CDR3. Trimming removed 6 bases from V and 5 bases from J; junction bases left unmatched: 3. Germline V CDR1 and CDR2: ENHRY, SYGVKD. This clonotype was seen ten or more times. The gene calls are TRBV10-3 and TRBJ2-7; 8 bases match TRBD1. The TCR comes from a man between 60 and 75 years old with HTLV-1-associated myelopathy (HAM/TSP). The source material was PBMCs. The CDR3 protein is CAIRKTGDEQYF. In DNA, the CDR3 is TGTGCCATCAGGAAGACAGGGGACGAGCAGTACTTC.